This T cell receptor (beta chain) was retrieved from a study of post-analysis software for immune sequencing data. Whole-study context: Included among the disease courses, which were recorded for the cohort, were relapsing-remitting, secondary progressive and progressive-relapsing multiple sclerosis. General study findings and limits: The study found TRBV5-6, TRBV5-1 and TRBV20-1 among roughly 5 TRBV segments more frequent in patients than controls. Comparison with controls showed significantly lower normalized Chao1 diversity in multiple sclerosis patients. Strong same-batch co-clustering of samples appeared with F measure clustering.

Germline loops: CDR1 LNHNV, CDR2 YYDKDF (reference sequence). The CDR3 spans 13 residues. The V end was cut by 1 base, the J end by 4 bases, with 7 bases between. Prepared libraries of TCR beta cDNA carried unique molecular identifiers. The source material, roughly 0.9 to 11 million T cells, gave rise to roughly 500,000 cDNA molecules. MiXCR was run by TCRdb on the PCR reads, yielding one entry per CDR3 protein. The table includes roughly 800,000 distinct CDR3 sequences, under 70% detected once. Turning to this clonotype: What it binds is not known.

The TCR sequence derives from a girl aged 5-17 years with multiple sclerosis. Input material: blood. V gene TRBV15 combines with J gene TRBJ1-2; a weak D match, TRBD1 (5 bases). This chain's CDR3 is CATSRGQPYGYTF. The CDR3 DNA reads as TGTGCCACCAGCAGAGGACAGCCCTATGGCTACACCTTC. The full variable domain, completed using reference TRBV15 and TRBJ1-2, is DAMVIQNPRYQVTQFGKPVTLSCSQTLNHNVMYWYQQKSSQAPKLLFHYYDKDFNNEADTPDNFQSRRPNTSFCFLDIRSPGLGDTAMYLCATSRGQPYGYTFGSGTRLTVV.